The 30 T cell receptor beta chains presented below share a single source sample, sequenced in a study of OX40 agonist ivuxolimab in advanced cancers. Library preparation used the immunoSEQ multiplex PCR assay. TCRdb mirrors the immuneACCESS table, restricted to in-frame sequences. Some clones are absent from its copies; in checked studies, under half trace to an unresolved V gene, and the reason for the others is unknown. This sample holds 80,000 or so clones; roughly 91% were observed only once. The ten largest make up more than 1.5% of the sample. Here the sequenced sample was CD4+ or CD8+ T cells sorted from blood, taken in a trial of the OX40 agonist ivuxolimab. The receptors come from an adult with an advanced solid tumor such as melanoma, head and neck, liver or kidney cancer.

In its sample, this clone was seen once. J is TRBJ2-5 and V is TRBV1; TRBD1 reflects the table's D call only, with no check against the DNA. TRBV1 is marked as a pseudogene. CDR3 length: 16 amino acids. This CDR3 reads CTSSQVRISGQETQYF. CDR3 nucleotide sequence: TGCACCAGCAGCCAAGTTCGAATCTCAGGTCAAGAGACCCAGTACTTC.

The rearrangement joins TRBV27 to TRBJ2-1, with 7 bases that match TRBD2. Germline V gives CDR1 MNHEY, CDR2 SMNVEV (reference sequence). This CDR3 contains 15 residues. V gave up 2 bases and J gave up 3 bases; unmatched junction bases: 4. In nucleotides, the CDR3 is TGTGCCAGCAGTTTAGGGCGGGGGAGCTACAATGAGCAGTTCTTC. This translates into CASSLGRGSYNEQFF.

The chain couples TRBV7-2 to TRBJ2-7; 9 bases align to TRBD1. V was pared by 5 bases and J by 1 base, with 6 bases of the junction left unmatched. The length of the CDR3 is 15 residues. CDR1 and CDR2 from the germline V gene are SGHTA and FQGNSA. This CDR3 is CASSPDRGPSYEQYF. CDR3 nucleotides: TGTGCCAGCAGCCCGGACAGGGGACCTTCCTACGAGCAGTACTTC.

V and J are TRBV20-1 and TRBJ1-2, with D maybe TRBD1 (5 bases). This CDR3 is 11 amino acids long. Germline V gives CDR1 DFQATT, CDR2 SNEGSKA (reference sequence). The V end was cut by 6 bases, the J end by 3 bases, with 8 bases between. CDR3 bases: TGCAGTGCCTGGGGGGACTATGGCTACACCTTC. It codes for CSAWGDYGYTF.

In the case of this clone: Other nucleotide sequences in the sample specify the same CDR3. This rearrangement joins TRBV5-1 to TRBJ2-1; D not certain. Germline CDR1 and CDR2: SGHRS and YFSETQ. There are 14 residues in the CDR3. V shed 0 bases and J shed 0 bases, with 4 bases lying between them. The DNA of the CDR3 is TGCGCCAGCAGCTTGGGTGGCTCCTACAATGAGCAGTTCTTC. This translates into CASSLGGSYNEQFF.

The chain employs TRBV30 and TRBJ2-1; D remains ambiguous. The CDR3 contains 10 residues. V was shortened by 4 bases and J by 7 bases, with 5 bases between the two germline ends. Germline CDR1 and CDR2: GTSNPN and SVGIG (reference sequence). The CDR3 region has the DNA TGTGCCTGGAAAGGGAATGAGCAGTTCTTC. Translation gives CAWKGNEQFF.

V is TRBV5-6 and J is TRBJ2-3, with a weak D call TRBD2 (6 bases). CDR3 length: 16 amino acids. Trimming pared 1 base from V and 1 base from J, leaving 13 bases between. The germline V gene encodes CDR1 SGHDT and CDR2 YYEEEE. CDR3 protein: CASSLRGTGRTDTQYF. CDR3 sequence (DNA): TGTGCCAGCAGCTTGCGAGGGACTGGCCGCACAGATACGCAGTATTTT.

J is TRBJ2-7 and V is TRBV5-1, with D hard to call. There are 14 residues in the CDR3. Trimming shortened V by 2 bases and J by 5 bases, and 14 bases separated the two germline ends. CDR1 is SGHRS and CDR2 is YFSETQ in the germline V gene. The CDR3 nucleotides are TGCGCCAGCAGCTTTTCCAATTTTATGGACGAGCAGTACTTC. It specifies CASSFSNFMDEQYF.

This sequence joins TRBV7-9 and TRBJ2-7; D perhaps matches TRBD2 (6 bases). With 5 bases removed from V and 5 bases from J, the gap between germline ends came to 16 bases. Per the germline V gene, CDR1 is SEHNR and CDR2 is FQNEAQ (reference sequence). The CDR3 has 14 residues. The CDR3 spells CASSPSGTSHEQYF. The CDR3 DNA reads TGTGCCAGCAGCCCTAGTGGGACTTCGCACGAGCAGTACTTC.

Notes on this clone: Compared with germline, one end of the junction differs, possibly owing to a read error. V usage is TRBV7-2 and J usage is TRBJ2-3; D may be TRBD2 (6 bases). The CDR3 is 15 amino acids. CDR1 is SGHTA, CDR2 FQGNSA, per germline. DNA of the CDR3: TGTGCCAGCAGCCTAGCGCGGTTTCGAACAGATACGCAGTATTTT. It specifies CASSLARFRTDTQYF.

The gene calls are TRBV7-9 and TRBJ2-2; D is ambiguous. This CDR3 spans 14 amino acids. Germline-derived CDR1 and CDR2 are SEHNR and FQNEAQ (reference sequence). V lost 4 bases, J lost 4 bases, and 10 bases lay in between. For the CDR3, the DNA is TGTGCCAGCAGCTCCATCGGCCGCACCGGGGAGCTGTTTTTT. It yields the protein CASSSIGRTGELFF.

The chain joins TRBV19 to TRBJ2-1, with 10 bases lining up with TRBD1. V trimming: 3 bases; J trimming: 7 bases; junction bases outside the gene matches: 6. Germline V gene data show CDR1 as LNHDA and CDR2 as SQIVND (reference sequence). The CDR3 extends over 15 amino acids. DNA of the CDR3: TGTGCCAGTAGTATTTCGGGACAGGGGTTGAATGAGCAGTTCTTC. It translates to CASSISGQGLNEQFF.

V usage is TRBV4-2 and J usage is TRBJ2-4; D perhaps matches TRBD2 (6 bases). The CDR3 is 18 residues long. Trimming took off 4 bases at V and 6 bases at J, with 25 bases between the two ends. The V gene's germline CDR1 is LGHNA and CDR2 YNFKEQ. CDR3 protein: CASSLPRDPSAKLNIQYF. The CDR3 DNA sequence: TGTGCCAGCAGCCTTCCGCGGGACCCTTCAGCCAAACTAAACATTCAGTACTTC.

This clone was recorded a few times. The rearrangement links TRBV27 to TRBJ2-7, with D uncertain. Between the trimmed V and J ends, which lost 6 bases and 0 bases, there was a span of 18 bases. The germline CDR1 and CDR2 sequences are MNHEY and SMNVEV (reference sequence). The CDR3 sequence is 16 residues long. As DNA, the CDR3 is TGTGCCAGCAGACCTGACACGGTGCGTAGCTCCTACGAGCAGTACTTC. Amino acids: CASRPDTVRSSYEQYF.

In this sample, this clone turned up once. The J gene is TRBJ1-2, the V gene TRBV11-2, with D unresolved. Trimming removed 1 base from V and 3 bases from J, with 15 bases in between. The CDR3 covers 16 residues. Germline CDR1 reads SGHAT; CDR2 reads FQNNGV. The CDR3 sequence is CASSLGSRGSYYGYTF. For the CDR3, the DNA is TGTGCCAGCAGCTTAGGTTCCCGTGGGAGTTACTATGGCTACACCTTC.

CDR3 DNA: TGTGCCAGCACCAGGGACAGTTACGAGCAGTACTTC. It translates to CASTRDSYEQYF. The chain recombines TRBV2 with TRBJ2-7; 7 bases are shared with TRBD1. The J segment lost 4 bases and the V segment lost 7 bases, leaving 4 bases of the junction unmatched. Germline V lookup: CDR1 SNHLY, CDR2 FYNNEI. The CDR3 loop spans 12 amino acids.

The V and J genes are TRBV5-1 and TRBJ1-2; D unclear. Trimming cost V 0 bases and J 8 bases, with 14 bases left between them. The CDR3 spans 14 residues. Germline assignment: CDR1 SGHRS and CDR2 YFSETQ. This chain's CDR3 is CASSLGLDGLGYTF. The CDR3 nucleotides read TGCGCCAGCAGCTTGGGACTGGACGGTCTGGGCTACACCTTC.

The count of this clone is one. This chain links TRBV6-4 with TRBJ2-1, with 12 bases identical to TRBD2. Germline assignment: CDR1 MRHNA and CDR2 SNTAGT. The CDR3 extends over 15 amino acids. J was trimmed by 8 bases and V by 4 bases; bases with no gene match: 6. This CDR3 reads CASSGGLAGRDEQFF. The CDR3 region has the DNA TGTGCCAGCAGTGGTGGACTAGCGGGAAGAGATGAGCAGTTCTTC.

The genes are TRBV11-3 and TRBJ2-2; 7 bases map to TRBD1. The V segment lost 7 bases and the J segment 7 bases; nucleotides outside the gene matches: 9. Germline V gives CDR1 SGHNT, CDR2 YENEEA. This CDR3 region has 14 residues. The CDR3: CASTTNRGVGELFF. In DNA, the CDR3 is TGTGCCAGCACCACGAACAGGGGAGTCGGGGAGCTGTTTTTT.

This clone was counted only a few times. The chain links TRBV28 to TRBJ2-1; 8 nucleotides align to TRBD2. The V segment lost 5 bases and the J segment 0 bases; nucleotides outside the gene matches: 3. The CDR3 is 15 residues long. Germline values: CDR1 MDHEN, CDR2 SYDVKM. The CDR3: CASSPSGYSYNEQFF. CDR3 coding DNA: TGTGCCAGCAGTCCTAGCGGGTACTCCTACAATGAGCAGTTCTTC. The whole variable domain, remainder taken from reference TRBV28 and TRBJ2-1, is DVKVTQSSRYLVKRTGEKVFLECVQDMDHENMFWYRQDPGLGLRLIYFSYDVKMKEKGDIPEGYSVSREKKERFSLILESASTNQTSMYLCASSPSGYSYNEQFFGPGTRLTVL.

In regard to this clone: The junction does not match germline at one end; this may be a read error. The V gene is TRBV6-6, the J gene TRBJ2-4, with D perhaps assigned TRBD1 or TRBD2 (6 bases each). Germline V gives CDR1 MNHNY, CDR2 SVGAGI (reference sequence). This CDR3 contains 14 residues. The CDR3 region is CASSYGGSTDRRIF. The CDR3 coding sequence is TGTGCCAGCAGTTACGGGGGGAGTACTGACAGGCGGATCTTC.

This clone is a singleton in its sample. The chain couples TRBV5-1 to TRBJ1-5; 7 nucleotides agree with TRBD1. The CDR3 runs to 15 residues. V lost 0 bases to trimming and J lost 5 bases; unmatched junction nucleotides: 5. Per the germline V gene, CDR1 is SGHRS and CDR2 is YFSETQ. The CDR3 bases are TGCGCCAGCAGCTTGGAAGGCAGGGGGGATCAGCCCCAGCATTTT. This sequence encodes CASSLEGRGDQPQHF.

This chain connects TRBV19 to TRBJ1-2, with D unclear. V lost 0 bases, J lost 2 bases, and 7 bases lay in between. CDR3 length: 14 amino acids. Germline CDR1 LNHDA, CDR2 SQIVND (reference sequence). CDR3 DNA sequence: TGTGCCAGTAGTATAGATCAGATGAACTATGGCTACACCTTC. Residues: CASSIDQMNYGYTF. Drawing the rest from reference TRBV19 and TRBJ1-2, the complete variable domain is DGGITQSPKYLFRKEGQNVTLSCEQNLNHDAMYWYRQDPGQGLRLIYYSQIVNDFQKGDIAEGYSVSREKKESFPLTVTSAQKNPTAFYLCASSIDQMNYGYTFGSGTRLTVV.

The chain combines TRBV19 with TRBJ1-2, with 7 bases that match TRBD1. Germline CDR1 and CDR2: LNHDA and SQIVND (reference sequence). The CDR3 is 16 amino acids. Germline trimming cut 6 bases from V and 2 bases from J; bases unmatched to any gene: 12. The CDR3 DNA follows: TGTGCCAGTAGAAACGGAGGGCAGGGGGACAACTATGGCTACACCTTC. Translated, it gives CASRNGGQGDNYGYTF.

The chain couples TRBV2 to TRBJ1-2; D is possibly TRBD1 (5 bases). CDR3 length equals 13 residues. Germline V gives CDR1 SNHLY, CDR2 FYNNEI. V dropped 6 bases and J dropped 6 bases, with 14 bases sitting between them. CDR3 region: CASSRLGGNGYTF. The DNA for the CDR3 is TGTGCCAGCAGCCGATTGGGGGGGAATGGCTACACCTTC.

The V call is TRBV7-8, the J call TRBJ2-7; the D gene is possibly TRBD2 (5 bases). With 5 bases removed from V and 0 bases from J, the gap between germline ends came to 20 bases. Germline V gene lookup returns CDR1 SGHVS and CDR2 FQNEAQ. The CDR3 totals 17 residues. CDR3 bases: TGTGCCAGCAGCCCCCGGGGAGTTCAGGTCAGCTCCTACGAGCAGTACTTC. Residues: CASSPRGVQVSSYEQYF.

The CDR3 spells CASSFFSGENTGELFF. The CDR3 coding sequence is TGTGCCAGCAGCTTTTTTAGTGGGGAGAACACCGGGGAGCTGTTTTTT. V and J are TRBV7-6 and TRBJ2-2; no clear D gene. The CDR3 length is 16 residues. The germline CDR1 and CDR2 sequences are SGHVS and FNYEAQ. With 3 bases removed from V and 1 base from J, the gap between germline ends came to 12 bases.

The chain couples TRBV6-1 to TRBJ2-1; D unresolved. Germline-derived CDR1 and CDR2 are MNHNS and SASEGT. The CDR3 runs 11 residues. Deletions cut 7 bases from V and 7 bases from J, with 8 bases between. CDR3 DNA: TGTGCCAGCACTGGATGGAATGAGCAGTTCTTC. It encodes CASTGWNEQFF.

The chain uses TRBV6-1 and TRBJ1-1; tentative D call: TRBD1 (6 bases). CDR3 size: 14 residues. Deletions cut 7 bases from V and 3 bases from J, with 15 bases between. The germline V gene encodes CDR1 MNHNS and CDR2 SASEGT. CDR3 protein: CASIARRGDTEAFF. DNA for the CDR3: TGTGCCAGCATCGCCAGGAGGGGGGACACTGAAGCTTTCTTT.

The chain uses TRBV28 and TRBJ2-5; 7 bases align to TRBD1. This CDR3 spans 15 amino acids. With V trimmed by 1 base and J by 5 bases, 7 bases remained unmatched. Germline CDR1 and CDR2: MDHEN and SYDVKM. CDR3 sequence reads: CASSLSTGLVETQYF. CDR3 coding DNA: TGTGCCAGCAGTTTATCGACAGGGCTGGTGGAGACCCAGTACTTC.